The clone carrying this T cell receptor (beta chain) was picked up many times. With 5 bases clipped from V and 2 bases from J, the junction kept 3 bases outside the gene matches. Germline assignment: CDR1 LNHDA and CDR2 SQIVND (reference sequence). The CDR3 runs to 14 residues. The entry originates in a study of liver allograft versus peripheral blood T cells. Background on the study: Transplanted-liver T cell receptor repertoires were compared with recipients' peripheral blood repertoires.

Each CDR3 protein gets one entry after TCRdb re-called the reads with MiXCR. This table holds about 13,000 distinct CDR3 sequences, approximately 18% found once. V gene TRBV19 combines with J gene TRBJ2-3; 8 nucleotides align to TRBD1. This TCR was sampled from a human patient who had a liver transplant. Part of the T cells may come from the graft donor. The CDR3 DNA reads TGTGCCAGTAGTGACAGGGGCGTCACAGATACGCAGTATTTT. Protein sequence: CASSDRGVTDTQYF.